This is a list of T cell receptor beta chains from one sample in a study of metastatic and nonmetastatic thyroid tumors. TCRdb reprocessed the PCR reads using MiXCR. The data contain about 33,000 clones, over 15% of them singletons. Sequenced: blood. The receptors derive from a female donor with papillary thyroid cancer or a benign thyroid nodule (not recorded which). Some clones in this sample may be carry-over from other donors' samples. The CDR3 runs from the conserved cysteine through the conserved F or W. The D gene is left open where the match is weak. Clone size appears in some rows only: once, few, many, or a class for an expanded clone.

- TRBJ1-2 TRBV3-1 many TGTGCCAGCAGCCAAGGGACAGTTGGCTACACCTTC CASSQGTVGYTF
- TRBJ2-3 TRBV2 many TGTGCCAGCAGTGTCGAAGGGGCCACGCAGTATTTT CASSVEGATQYF
TRBD1 TRBJ1-3 TRBV7-6 - TGTGCCAGCAGCTTACAGGGGGACCCTGGAACCACCATATATTTT CASSLQGDPGTTIYF
TRBD1 TRBJ1-4 TRBV6-1 many TGTGCCAGCAGTGTGGGACAGGGAGTAAATGAAAAACTGTTTTTT CASSVGQGVNEKLFF
- TRBJ2-5 TRBV5-4 - TGTGCCAGCAGCCGGGGCAGGGGTGAGACCCAGTACTTC CASSRGRGETQYF
- TRBJ2-7 TRBV20-1 - TGCAGTCCATCTAGCGTTCCCTACGAGCAGTACTTC CSPSSVPYEQYF
TRBD1 TRBJ1-2 TRBV6-2/TRBV6-3 - TGTGCCAGCAACCCCCGGTGGAGGGGGCGCCTAATAAGAAACTATGGCTACACCTTC CASNPRWRGRLIRNYGYTF
- TRBJ2-1 TRBV5-1 many TGCGCCAGCAGCTTGACAGGGCCCTCCTACAATGAGCAGTTCTTC CASSLTGPSYNEQFF
- TRBJ2-7 TRBV18 - TGTGCCAGCTCACCAGGGTGGAGGGGGTCCTACGAGCAGTACTTC CASSPGWRGSYEQYF
- TRBJ2-7 TRBV9 many TGTGCCAGCAGCGTAGGGGCCAATCGGGCGGACTACGAGCAGTACTTC CASSVGANRADYEQYF
- TRBJ2-5 TRBV6-1 many TGTGCCAGCAGTGATTTAGGGGGGCCGACCCAAGAGACCCAGTACTTC CASSDLGGPTQETQYF
- TRBJ1-1 TRBV6-4 many TGTGCCAGCAGCGCCGCCGGGGGGGACACTGAAGCTTTCTTT CASSAAGGDTEAFF
TRBD1 TRBJ2-7 TRBV18 many TGTGCCAGCTCACCAACAGGGGAAATCTCCTACGAGCAGTACTTC CASSPTGEISYEQYF
TRBD2 TRBJ2-5 TRBV24-1 many TGTGCCACCAGTGATTTCCGCGGACTAGCGGGAGGGGAGACCCAGTACTTC CATSDFRGLAGGETQYF
TRBD1 TRBJ1-1 TRBV15 many TGTGCCACCAGCAGAGGGGGGGACAGGACGAGGAACACTGAAGCTTTCTTT CATSRGGDRTRNTEAFF
- TRBJ2-2 TRBV11-1 - TGTGCCAGCAGCTTAAGTACAGGGCTGGCAGACACCGGGGAGCTGTTTTTT CASSLSTGLADTGELFF
TRBD2 TRBJ2-7 TRBV20-1 many TGCAGTGCTAGACAGGGGACTAGACCCTACGAGCAGTACTTC CSARQGTRPYEQYF
- TRBJ2-2 TRBV4-1 many TGCGCCAGCGCCTGGACCAGTGGGAACGGGGAGCTGTTTTTT CASAWTSGNGELFF
- TRBJ2-5 TRBV5-1 many TGCGCCAGCAGCTTCCCCTTAGCGGATTTAGGGGGAGAGACCCAGTACTTC CASSFPLADLGGETQYF
- TRBJ2-2 TRBV5-1 - TGCGCCAGCAGCTGGAGCGAACCCTGGGAGCTGTTTTTT CASSWSEPWELFF
- TRBJ2-7 TRBV20-1 - TGCAGTGCTAGACCTGATTACGAGCAGTACTTC CSARPDYEQYF
- TRBJ2-2 TRBV20-1 many TGCAGTGCTAGAGATGTGCGCTCAGAGAACACCGGGGAGCTGTTTTTT CSARDVRSENTGELFF